The clone carrying this T cell receptor (beta chain) was recorded many times. The antigen is undetermined. RNA transcripts provided the source from which TCR beta CDR3 regions were amplified. First-round RT-PCR targeting the TCR CDR3 was performed with the HTBI primer set. TCRdb called the multiplex PCR reads again in MiXCR, with one record for every CDR3 protein. The sample has under 350,000 distinct CDR3 sequences; 15% to 20% are singletons. A patient was excluded if there was uncontrolled infection, other autoimmune disease, pregnancy or lactation. Based on clinical symptoms, serum thyroxine and TRAb, thyroid ultrasound and orbital computed tomography, diagnoses were reached. The sample originates from a study of T cells in Graves' hyperthyroidism and ophthalmopathy. Overall study: Peripheral blood was secured at the point of initial diagnosis, before any treatment. Study-level findings and limits: Ophthalmopathy was separated from stable hyperthyroidism by a 13 V-J model.

CDR3 length: 13 amino acids. The germline V gene encodes CDR1 KGHDR and CDR2 SFDVKD. V was shortened by 4 bases and J by 7 bases, with 13 bases between the two germline ends. The rearrangement uses TRBV24-1 and TRBJ2-7; perhaps TRBD2 as D (5 bases). The specimen sequenced was blood. The source is a woman aged 50 to 60 with Graves' hyperthyroidism. The CDR3 here is CATSEERSGEQYF. DNA of the CDR3: TGTGCCACCAGTGAGGAGCGGAGTGGGGAGCAGTACTTC.